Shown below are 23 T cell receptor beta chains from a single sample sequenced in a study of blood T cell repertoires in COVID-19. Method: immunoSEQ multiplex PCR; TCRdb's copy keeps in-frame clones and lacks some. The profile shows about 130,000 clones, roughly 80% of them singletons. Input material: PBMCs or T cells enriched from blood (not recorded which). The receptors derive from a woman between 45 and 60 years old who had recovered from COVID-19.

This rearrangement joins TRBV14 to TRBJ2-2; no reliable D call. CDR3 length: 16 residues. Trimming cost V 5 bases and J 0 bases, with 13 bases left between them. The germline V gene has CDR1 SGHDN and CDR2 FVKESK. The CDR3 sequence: CASSAGLGPNTGELFF. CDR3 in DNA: TGTGCCAGCAGCGCCGGCTTGGGCCCGAACACCGGGGAGCTGTTTTTT.

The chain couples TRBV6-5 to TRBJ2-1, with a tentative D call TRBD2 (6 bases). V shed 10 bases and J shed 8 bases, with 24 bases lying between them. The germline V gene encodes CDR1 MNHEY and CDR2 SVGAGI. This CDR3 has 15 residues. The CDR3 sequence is CATSRLGPSTYEQFF. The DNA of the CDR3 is TGTGCCACCTCTAGACTAGGCCCTTCTACTTATGAGCAGTTCTTC.

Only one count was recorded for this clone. DNA of the CDR3: TGTGCCAGCACCCCAGGGGGGAGGATAAATGAGCAGTTCTTC. As protein: CASTPGGRINEQFF. This chain joins TRBV6-5 and TRBJ2-1; D may be TRBD1 (7 bases). Germline V lookup: CDR1 MNHEY, CDR2 SVGAGI. The CDR3 contains 14 residues. V lost 7 bases and J lost 7, with 17 bases in between.

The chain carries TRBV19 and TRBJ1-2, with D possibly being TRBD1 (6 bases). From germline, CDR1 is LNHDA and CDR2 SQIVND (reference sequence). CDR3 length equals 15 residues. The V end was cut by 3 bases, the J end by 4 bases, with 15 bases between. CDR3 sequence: CASSIRRTASYGYTF. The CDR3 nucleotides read TGTGCCAGTAGTATCCGCCGGACAGCATCCTATGGCTACACCTTC.

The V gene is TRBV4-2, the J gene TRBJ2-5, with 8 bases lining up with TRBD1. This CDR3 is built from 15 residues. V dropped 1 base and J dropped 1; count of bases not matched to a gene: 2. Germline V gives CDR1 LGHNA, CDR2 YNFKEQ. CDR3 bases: TGTGCCAGCAGCCAAGGACAGGGGACCCAAGAGACCCAGTACTTC. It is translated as CASSQGQGTQETQYF.

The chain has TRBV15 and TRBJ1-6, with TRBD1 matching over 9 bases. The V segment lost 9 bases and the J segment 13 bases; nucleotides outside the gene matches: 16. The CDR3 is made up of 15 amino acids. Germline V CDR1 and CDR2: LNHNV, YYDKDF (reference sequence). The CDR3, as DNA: TGTGCCACTAAATCCGGGACAGGGAGTAAAGGGCCCCTCCACTTT. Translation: CATKSGTGSKGPLHF.

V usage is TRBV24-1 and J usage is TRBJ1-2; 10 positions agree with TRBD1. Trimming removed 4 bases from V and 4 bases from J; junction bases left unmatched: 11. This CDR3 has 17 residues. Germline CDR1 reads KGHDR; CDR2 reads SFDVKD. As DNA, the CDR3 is TGTGCCACCAGTGAGTCGGGAGGGACAGGGGTTGGCTATGGCTACACCTTC. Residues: CATSESGGTGVGYGYTF.

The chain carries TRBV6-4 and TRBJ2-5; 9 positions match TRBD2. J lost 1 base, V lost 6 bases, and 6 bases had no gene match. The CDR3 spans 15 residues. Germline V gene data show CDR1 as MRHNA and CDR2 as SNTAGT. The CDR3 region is CASSQRGEPQETQYF. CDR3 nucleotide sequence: TGTGCCAGCAGCCAGCGGGGGGAACCCCAAGAGACCCAGTACTTC.

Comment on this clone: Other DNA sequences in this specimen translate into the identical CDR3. This chain's CDR3 is CASSSTPSGNTIYF. The CDR3 DNA is TGTGCCAGCAGCTCGACACCCTCTGGAAACACCATATATTTT. The V and J genes are TRBV7-3 and TRBJ1-3; no definite D call. Trimming shortened V by 4 bases and J by 0 bases, and 7 bases separated the two germline ends. The CDR3 contains 14 residues. Germline V gives CDR1 SGHTA, CDR2 FQGTGA.

CDR3 residues: CASSPTGGPAPYGYTF. For the CDR3, the DNA is TGTGCCAGCAGTCCTACCGGGGGGCCAGCCCCCTATGGCTACACCTTC. J is TRBJ1-2 and V is TRBV6-6, with D perhaps matching TRBD1 (6 bases). Germline CDR1 is MNHNY and CDR2 is SVGAGI (reference sequence). The CDR3 has 16 amino acids. Trimming shortened V by 5 bases and J by 4 bases, and 20 bases separated the two germline ends.

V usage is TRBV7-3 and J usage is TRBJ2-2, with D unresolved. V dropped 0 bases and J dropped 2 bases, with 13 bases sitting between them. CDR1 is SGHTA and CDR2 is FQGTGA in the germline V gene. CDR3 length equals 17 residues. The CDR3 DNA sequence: TGTGCCAGCAGCTTAACTCCCCCAGGCACTAACACCGGGGAGCTGTTTTTT. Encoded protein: CASSLTPPGTNTGELFF.

CDR3 in amino acids: CASSPGERGGEAFF. CDR3 nucleotides: TGTGCCAGCTCACCGGGGGAGAGGGGGGGTGAAGCTTTCTTT. The chain is built from TRBV18 and TRBJ1-1; TRBD1 might be the D (6 bases). The ends were cut back, 3 bases at V and 7 bases at J, with 15 bases in the middle. The CDR3 spans 14 residues. Germline V gives CDR1 KGHSH, CDR2 LQKENI.

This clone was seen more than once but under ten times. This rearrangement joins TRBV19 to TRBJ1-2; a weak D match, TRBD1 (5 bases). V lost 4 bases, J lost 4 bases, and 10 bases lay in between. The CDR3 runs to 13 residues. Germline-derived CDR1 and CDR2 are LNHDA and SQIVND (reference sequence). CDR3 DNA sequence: TGTGCCAGTAGTACCGCGGGGCCCTATGGCTACACCTTC. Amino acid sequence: CASSTAGPYGYTF.

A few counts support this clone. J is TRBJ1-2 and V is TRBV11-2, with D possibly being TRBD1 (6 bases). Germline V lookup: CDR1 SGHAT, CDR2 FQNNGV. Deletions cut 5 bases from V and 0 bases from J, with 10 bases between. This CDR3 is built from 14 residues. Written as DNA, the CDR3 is TGTGCCAGCAGCAAACAGGGCGCTAACTATGGCTACACCTTC. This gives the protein CASSKQGANYGYTF.

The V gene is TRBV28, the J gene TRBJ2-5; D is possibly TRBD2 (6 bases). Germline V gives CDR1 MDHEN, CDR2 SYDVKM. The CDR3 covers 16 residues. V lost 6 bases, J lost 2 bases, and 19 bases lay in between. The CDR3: CASRMPPGLRQETQYF. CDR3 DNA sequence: TGTGCCAGCAGAATGCCACCGGGACTGAGGCAAGAGACCCAGTACTTC. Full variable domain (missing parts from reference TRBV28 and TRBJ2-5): DVKVTQSSRYLVKRTGEKVFLECVQDMDHENMFWYRQDPGLGLRLIYFSYDVKMKEKGDIPEGYSVSREKKERFSLILESASTNQTSMYLCASRMPPGLRQETQYFGPGTRLLVL.

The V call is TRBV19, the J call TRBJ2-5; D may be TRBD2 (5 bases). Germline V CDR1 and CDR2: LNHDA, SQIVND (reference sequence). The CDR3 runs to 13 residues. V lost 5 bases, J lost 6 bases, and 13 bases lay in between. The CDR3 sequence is CASSEGVRKTQYF. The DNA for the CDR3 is TGTGCCAGTAGTGAGGGCGTGAGGAAGACCCAGTACTTC.

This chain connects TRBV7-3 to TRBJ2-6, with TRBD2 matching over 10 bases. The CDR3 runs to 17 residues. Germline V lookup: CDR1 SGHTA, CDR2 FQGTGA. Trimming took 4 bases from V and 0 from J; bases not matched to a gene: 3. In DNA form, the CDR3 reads TGTGCCAGCAGCTCTAGCGGGGGCAGCTCTGGGGCCAACGTCCTGACTTTC. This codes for CASSSSGGSSGANVLTF. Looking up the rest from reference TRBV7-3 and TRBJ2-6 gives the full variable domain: GAGVSQTPSNKVTEKGKYVELRCDPISGHTALYWYRQSLGQGPEFLIYFQGTGAADDSGLPNDRFFAVRPEGSVSTLKIQRTERGDSAVYLCASSSSGGSSGANVLTFGAGSRLTVL.

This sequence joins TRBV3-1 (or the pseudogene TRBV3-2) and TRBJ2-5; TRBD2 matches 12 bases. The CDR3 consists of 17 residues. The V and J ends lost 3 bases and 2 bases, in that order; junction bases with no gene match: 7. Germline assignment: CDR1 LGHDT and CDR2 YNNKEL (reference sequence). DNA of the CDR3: TGTGCCAGCAGCCATGGGCTAGCGGGGGGGTATCAAGAGACCCAGTACTTC. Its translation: CASSHGLAGGYQETQYF.

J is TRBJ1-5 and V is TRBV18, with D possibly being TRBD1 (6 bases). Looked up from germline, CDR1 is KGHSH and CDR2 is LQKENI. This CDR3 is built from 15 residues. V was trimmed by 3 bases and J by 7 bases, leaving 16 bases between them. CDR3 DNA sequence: TGTGCCAGCTCACCGGGGGGGCCGGTGGAACAGCCCCAGCATTTT. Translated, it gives CASSPGGPVEQPQHF.

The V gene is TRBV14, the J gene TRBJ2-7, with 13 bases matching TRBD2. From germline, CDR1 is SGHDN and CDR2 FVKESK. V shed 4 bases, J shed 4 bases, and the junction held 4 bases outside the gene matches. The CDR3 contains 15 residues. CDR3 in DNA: TGTGCCAGCAGCCGCGGGACTAGCGGGGTTTACGAGCAGTACTTC. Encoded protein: CASSRGTSGVYEQYF.

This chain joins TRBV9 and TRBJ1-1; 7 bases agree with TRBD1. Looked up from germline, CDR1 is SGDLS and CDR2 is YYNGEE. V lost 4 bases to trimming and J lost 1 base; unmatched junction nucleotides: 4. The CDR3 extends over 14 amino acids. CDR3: CASSTQGGNTEAFF. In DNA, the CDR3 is TGTGCCAGCAGCACTCAGGGGGGGAACACTGAAGCTTTCTTT.

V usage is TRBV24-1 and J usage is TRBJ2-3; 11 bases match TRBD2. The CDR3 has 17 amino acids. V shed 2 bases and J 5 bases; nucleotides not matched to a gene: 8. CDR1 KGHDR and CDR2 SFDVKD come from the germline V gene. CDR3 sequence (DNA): TGTGCCACCAGTGATTCCTATAGCGGGGGGGCCGGAGATACGCAGTATTTT. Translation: CATSDSYSGGAGDTQYF.

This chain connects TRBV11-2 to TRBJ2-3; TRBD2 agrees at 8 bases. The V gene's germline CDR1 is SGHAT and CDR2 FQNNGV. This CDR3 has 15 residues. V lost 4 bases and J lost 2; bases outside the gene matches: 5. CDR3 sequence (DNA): TGTGCCAGCAGCTCCCTAGCGGGTAACACAGATACGCAGTATTTT. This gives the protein CASSSLAGNTDTQYF.